These 31 T cell receptor beta chains share one sample of origin, sequenced in a study of blood T cell repertoires in COVID-19. The table came from immunoSEQ multiplex PCR; TCRdb's copy has only in-frame clones and leaves some out. This sample has about 180,000 clones; under 85% occur once, and the top ten carry around 9.5%. The sequenced sample was peripheral blood. Receptors were obtained from a woman older than 75 with acute or convalescent COVID-19.

The chain carries TRBV4-3 and TRBJ1-5, with 8 bases fitting TRBD1. Germline CDR1 is LGHNA and CDR2 is YSLEER. The trim removed 1 base at V and 4 bases at J, leaving 6 bases unmatched. This CDR3 spans 16 amino acids. CDR3 region: CASSQGPRGLNQPQHF. The DNA for the CDR3 is TGCGCCAGCAGCCAAGGTCCCAGGGGGCTGAATCAGCCCCAGCATTTT.

In this sample, this clone turned up a few times. The chain links TRBV7-8 to TRBJ1-4; 9 bases agree with TRBD1. With 3 bases clipped from V and 6 bases from J, the junction kept 8 bases outside the gene matches. Germline V gene lookup returns CDR1 SGHVS and CDR2 FQNEAQ. This CDR3 is built from 16 residues. In nucleotides, the CDR3 is TGTGCCAGCAGCTTCTCGAACAGGGGGCGCGATGAAAAACTGTTTTTT. It codes for CASSFSNRGRDEKLFF.

The genes are TRBV24-1 and TRBJ1-2, with D tentatively TRBD1 (5 bases). CDR1 and CDR2 from the germline V gene are KGHDR and SFDVKD. The V end lost 4 bases, the J end lost 4 bases, and 21 bases lay between the germline ends. This CDR3 is built from 17 residues. CDR3 DNA sequence: TGTGCCACCAGTGACCCTTACAAGGGGCCCTCTGGCTATGGCTACACCTTC. Its translation: CATSDPYKGPSGYGYTF.

V gene TRBV9 combines with J gene TRBJ2-1; 12 positions agree with TRBD2. The germline V gene has CDR1 SGDLS and CDR2 YYNGEE. The CDR3 covers 16 residues. The junction had 7 bases not matched to a gene; V was cut back by 0 bases and J by 9 bases. The CDR3 DNA follows: TGTGCCAGCAGCGTAGATGCTAGCGGGAGGGCTTTTGAGCAGTTCTTC. This translates into CASSVDASGRAFEQFF.

V and J are TRBV7-2 and TRBJ1-1; TRBD1 matches at 8 bases. The length of the CDR3 is 17 residues. Unmatched junction bases numbered 16, after V lost 5 bases and J lost 5 bases. Per the germline V gene, CDR1 is SGHTA and CDR2 is FQGNSA. The CDR3 protein is CASSLRQTQGAGTEAFF. Here the CDR3 DNA reads TGTGCCAGCAGCCTCCGCCAAACCCAGGGGGCAGGGACTGAAGCTTTCTTT.

This clone has more than one count but fewer than ten. The chain couples TRBV5-4 to TRBJ1-6, with 9 bases that match TRBD1. There are 16 residues in the CDR3. V was clipped by 1 base and J by 10 bases; unmatched bases: 9. Germline CDR1 is SGHNT and CDR2 is YYREEE (reference sequence). CDR3 DNA: TGTGCCAGCAGCTTGTTTTCGGGACAGGGAGGATCACCCCTCCACTTT. Amino acids: CASSLFSGQGGSPLHF.

This clone turned up a few times. This chain uses TRBV18 with TRBJ2-1; D is perhaps TRBD1 (6 bases). The CDR3 totals 14 residues. Trimming took off 4 bases at V and 3 bases at J, with 10 bases between the two ends. The germline gives CDR1 KGHSH, CDR2 LQKENI. The CDR3 nucleotides read TGTGCCAGCTCACTCCGACAGGACTACAATGAGCAGTTCTTC. It yields the protein CASSLRQDYNEQFF.

This clone was counted once. This sequence joins TRBV24-1 and TRBJ2-1; 9 bases are shared with TRBD2. CDR3 size: 16 residues. Germline values: CDR1 KGHDR, CDR2 SFDVKD. V trimming: 3 bases; J trimming: 7 bases; junction bases outside the gene matches: 9. The CDR3 sequence: CATSDPGLAGKNEQFF. Here the CDR3 DNA reads TGTGCCACCAGTGATCCGGGACTAGCCGGAAAGAATGAGCAGTTCTTC.

This clone has only one observation. The chain recombines TRBV7-9 with TRBJ1-2; 7 bases fit TRBD1. V trimming: 4 bases; J trimming: 6 bases; junction bases outside the gene matches: 8. Germline V CDR1 and CDR2: SEHNR, FQNEAQ (reference sequence). The CDR3 has 14 residues. CDR3: CASSSTEGADGYTF. The CDR3 nucleotides are TGTGCCAGCAGCTCCACCGAGGGGGCCGATGGCTACACCTTC. The whole variable domain, remainder taken from reference TRBV7-9 and TRBJ1-2, is DTGVSQNPRHKITKRGQNVTFRCDPISEHNRLYWYRQTLGQGPEFLTYFQNEAQLEKSRLLSDRFSAERPKGSFSTLEIQRTEQGDSAMYLCASSSTEGADGYTFGSGTRLTVV.

This rearrangement joins TRBV29-1 to TRBJ1-2; TRBD1 might be the D (5 bases). CDR3 length: 11 residues. Trimming removed 2 bases from V and 8 bases from J, with 9 bases in between. Germline loops: CDR1 SQVTM, CDR2 ANQGSEA. The CDR3 is CSVETGGGYTF. In DNA, the CDR3 is TGCAGCGTTGAAACGGGGGGAGGCTACACCTTC.

The CDR3 region has the DNA TGTGCCAGCAGTGTTCGGACAGCGACGAACACCGGGGAGCTGTTTTTT. This translates into CASSVRTATNTGELFF. The V and J genes are TRBV6-1 and TRBJ2-2; D is possibly TRBD1 (6 bases). From germline, CDR1 is MNHNS and CDR2 SASEGT. V was cut by 4 bases and J by 0 bases, with 12 bases left in between. This CDR3 region has 16 residues.

V and J are TRBV7-9 and TRBJ1-1, with a tentative D call TRBD1 (6 bases). CDR3 length: 15 amino acids. The germline gives CDR1 SEHNR, CDR2 FQNEAQ (reference sequence). V was cut by 5 bases and J by 3 bases, with 16 bases left in between. The CDR3: CASSPRQSGDTEAFF. CDR3 nucleotide sequence: TGTGCCAGCAGCCCCAGACAATCAGGGGACACTGAAGCTTTCTTT.

This chain joins TRBV2 and TRBJ2-4, with 7 nucleotides matching TRBD1. The trim removed 7 bases at V and 3 bases at J, leaving 6 bases unmatched. This CDR3 comprises 14 residues. CDR1 is SNHLY, CDR2 FYNNEI, per germline. This chain's CDR3 is CASTEQGVKNIQYF. The CDR3 DNA reads TGTGCCAGCACCGAGCAGGGGGTCAAAAACATTCAGTACTTC.

The sample holds a few counts of this clone. This chain connects TRBV18 to TRBJ1-1; tentative D call: TRBD1 (6 bases). The CDR3 spans 14 residues. Per germline, CDR1 KGHSH and CDR2 LQKENI. V lost 4 bases to trimming and J lost 2 bases, with 11 bases between them. The CDR3 nucleotides are TGTGCCAGCTCACAAAGACAGGACAACACTGAAGCTTTCTTT. It is translated as CASSQRQDNTEAFF.

A word on this clone: Other DNA sequences in this specimen translate into the identical CDR3. This sequence joins TRBV7-9 and TRBJ1-1; weak D call: TRBD1 (5 bases). In germline, CDR1 is SEHNR, CDR2 FQNEAQ (reference sequence). V was shortened by 1 base and J by 4 bases, with 7 bases between the two germline ends. This CDR3 comprises 13 residues. The CDR3 region is CASSLGGGTEAFF. Written as DNA, the CDR3 is TGTGCCAGCAGCTTAGGCGGGGGCACTGAAGCTTTCTTT.

This clone was counted only a few times. The V call is TRBV6-5, the J call TRBJ1-2; the D gene is possibly TRBD1 (6 bases). Trimming stripped 7 bases from V and 4 bases from J, with 10 bases between. The CDR3 runs to 12 residues. Germline-derived CDR1 and CDR2 are MNHEY and SVGAGI. The CDR3 DNA sequence: TGTGCCAGCACCAGGACAGCCTATGGCTACACCTTC. This encodes CASTRTAYGYTF.

This chain links TRBV5-4 with TRBJ2-1; no clear D gene. V gave up 4 bases and J gave up 9 bases, with 17 bases separating them. Germline V lookup: CDR1 SGHNT, CDR2 YYREEE (reference sequence). The CDR3 sequence is 14 residues long. The CDR3 bases are TGTGCCAGCAGCAGTGTCACTCCAAGTAGTGAGCAGTTCTTC. This encodes CASSSVTPSSEQFF.

This chain's CDR3 is CASSLDPGESTEAFF. The CDR3 nucleotides read TGTGCCAGCAGCTTAGATCCAGGGGAGTCCACTGAAGCTTTCTTT. This sequence joins TRBV11-2 and TRBJ1-1, with D possibly being TRBD1 (6 bases). The V gene's germline CDR1 is SGHAT and CDR2 FQNNGV. The CDR3 is made up of 15 amino acids. Trimming shortened V by 0 bases and J by 4 bases, and 12 bases separated the two germline ends.

CDR3 bases: TGCGCCAGCAGCCAAGTTATAATACTACAAACCGGCTACACCTTC. This translates into CASSQVIILQTGYTF. The rearrangement joins TRBV4-1 to TRBJ1-2; D is unresolved. Germline V gene data show CDR1 as MGHRA and CDR2 as YSYEKL. The CDR3 has 15 residues. The V end lost 1 base, the J end lost 8 bases, and 17 bases lay between the germline ends.

The CDR3, as DNA: TGTGCCAGCAGCTTGGATCTCCCACGGGTGGATACGCAGTATTTT. This translates into CASSLDLPRVDTQYF. The V and J genes are TRBV5-4 and TRBJ2-3; D is unclear. This CDR3 has 15 residues. Trimming removed 0 bases from V and 6 bases from J, with 14 bases in between. Germline loops: CDR1 SGHNT, CDR2 YYREEE (reference sequence).

This clone was picked up one time. The gene calls are TRBV11-2 and TRBJ1-2, with D perhaps matching TRBD1 (6 bases). The CDR3 has 13 amino acids. Trimming removed 5 bases at V and 2 bases at J, with 9 bases between. From germline, CDR1 is SGHAT and CDR2 FQNNGV. The CDR3 region is CASSGQFNYGYTF. CDR3 sequence (DNA): TGTGCCAGCAGCGGACAGTTCAACTATGGCTACACCTTC.

This clone appeared a single time. The chain couples TRBV10-1 to TRBJ2-3, with D perhaps matching TRBD1 (5 bases). CDR1 WNHNN and CDR2 SYGVQD come from the germline V gene (reference sequence). The CDR3 contains 13 residues. V gave up 6 bases and J gave up 6 bases, with 13 bases separating them. The CDR3 region has the DNA TGCGCCAGCAGCCCCTCCCAGGGCGATACGCAGTATTTT. It encodes CASSPSQGDTQYF.

The CDR3 sequence is CASSSSGVQPQHF. CDR3 coding DNA: TGTGCCAGCAGTTCGTCAGGGGTTCAGCCCCAGCATTTT. The chain joins TRBV6-5 to TRBJ1-5; tentative D call: TRBD1 (6 bases). CDR1 and CDR2 (germline): MNHEY, SVGAGI. CDR3 length: 13 amino acids. V was trimmed by 4 bases and J by 6 bases, leaving 10 bases between them.

This chain uses TRBV6-5 with TRBJ2-1, with D possibly being TRBD2 (6 bases). The CDR3 runs to 12 residues. V was pared by 6 bases and J by 3 bases, with 6 bases between. In germline, CDR1 is MNHEY, CDR2 SVGAGI. The CDR3 DNA is TGTGCCAGCAGGCGGGGCTACAATGAGCAGTTCTTC. Its protein is CASRRGYNEQFF.

This clone was observed once. V is TRBV21-1 and J is TRBJ2-1; TRBD1, the table's D call, lacks a check against the DNA. TRBV21-1 is described as a pseudogene. CDR3 length equals 14 residues. The CDR3 DNA sequence: TGTGCCAGCAGCCCGACAGGGTGCTTCGGAGAGCAGTTCTTC. Translated: CASSPTGCFGEQFF.

This sequence joins TRBV11-2 and TRBJ1-1, with D unclear. The CDR3 sequence is 15 residues long. Deletions cut 2 bases from V and 2 bases from J, with 12 bases between. Germline V gene sequence: CDR1 SGHAT, CDR2 FQNNGV. CDR3 DNA: TGTGCCAGCAGCTTACCTCCTACGGGTAACACTGAAGCTTTCTTT. Translating gives CASSLPPTGNTEAFF.

This chain uses TRBV7-3 with TRBJ1-1, with D hard to call. V was clipped by 1 base and J by 5 bases, with 8 bases between them. This CDR3 is 13 amino acids long. The germline gives CDR1 SGHTA, CDR2 FQGTGA. In nucleotides, the CDR3 is TGTGCCAGCAGCTTAAACCGGGAAACTGAAGCTTTCTTT. Translating gives CASSLNRETEAFF.

J is TRBJ1-1 and V is TRBV29-1; TRBD1 matches at 9 bases. The CDR3 length is 14 residues. Germline V gene sequence: CDR1 SQVTM, CDR2 ANQGSEA. The V gene end was trimmed by 7 bases and the J gene end by 1 base; junction bases not matched to a gene: 7. The chain's CDR3 is CSARQGEWNTEAFF. Written as DNA, the CDR3 is TGCAGCGCCCGACAGGGGGAATGGAACACTGAAGCTTTCTTT.

The chain joins TRBV5-1 to TRBJ1-4, with D hard to call. The CDR3 has 16 residues. Germline CDR1 is SGHRS and CDR2 is YFSETQ. The germline V and J ends were trimmed by 1 base and 4 bases, with 14 bases remaining between them. The CDR3 nucleotides are TGCGCCAGCAGCTTGTCGGCGGCGAACCGTAATGAAAAACTGTTTTTT. Protein product: CASSLSAANRNEKLFF. The variable domain in full, with the rest retrieved from reference TRBV5-1 and TRBJ1-4, is KAGVTQTPRYLIKTRGQQVTLSCSPISGHRSVSWYQQTPGQGLQFLFEYFSETQRNKGNFPGRFSGRQFSNSRSEMNVSTLELGDSALYLCASSLSAANRNEKLFFGSGTQLSVL.

The V call is TRBV5-1, the J call TRBJ2-2, with 7 bases lining up with TRBD1. The V and J ends lost 4 bases and 0 bases, in that order; junction bases with no gene match: 3. The CDR3 has 15 residues. Germline loops: CDR1 SGHRS, CDR2 YFSETQ. The CDR3 loop reads CASSPGQPNTGELFF. The DNA of the CDR3 is TGCGCCAGCAGCCCGGGACAGCCGAACACCGGGGAGCTGTTTTTT.

This rearrangement joins TRBV6-5 to TRBJ1-1; possibly TRBD1 for D (5 bases). CDR1 MNHEY and CDR2 SVGAGI come from the germline V gene. The V end lost 8 bases, the J end lost 3 bases, and 13 bases lay between the germline ends. The CDR3 extends over 13 amino acids. As DNA, the CDR3 is TGTGCCAGCCAAGCGGGGGAGGACACTGAAGCTTTCTTT. As protein: CASQAGEDTEAFF.